This T cell receptor beta chain was captured in a study of blood T cell repertoires in COVID-19 (dated by TCRdb to 2019 to 2021). Some background on the complete study: The collaborator samples originated in the United States, Italy and Spain and spanned the acute and convalescent phases of COVID-19. Where available, HLA class I and class II types were obtained from metadata supplied by the sample provider rather than from assay-based typing. The prospective study material was composed of cDNA or gDNA derived from T cells, B-cell-depleted T cells, or PBMCs. The repertoires were made available in a free public database intended to serve as a resource for research on the immune response to SARS-CoV-2. Sample metadata almost always included a de-identified subject ID, COVID-19 status, age in years and sex. The samples were drawn from two sources: the first 160 participants of the ongoing ImmuneRACE study, and fewer than 1,500 subjects contributed by 6 global collaborators. The dataset comprised deeply sampled blood TCRbeta repertoires from subjects exposed to, actively infected with, or recovered from COVID-19.

Worth noting for this clone: The antigen it recognizes is unknown. No much larger clone is present one base from it, and per-base qualities are unavailable.

Whole blood was collected in K2EDTA tubes by collaborating institutions according to the institutions' own protocols. For TCRbeta analysis, collaborators shipped samples as frozen whole blood, isolated PBMCs, or DNA extracted from either of those sample types. Overall results and qualifications from the work: How much clinical and demographic metadata was included differed by source and by participant, and the metadata was provided uncurated.

The cysteine opens and the phenylalanine closes a CDR3 of 15 amino acids. The only DNA kept is the CDR3, 45 bases in frame from the first base. The CDR1 and CDR2 encoded by the germline V gene are MDHEN and SYDVKM. V loses 6 bases, J loses 4 bases, and the germline ends lie 18 bases apart. The immunoSEQ Assay, a bias-controlled multiplex PCR, was used to amplify TCRbeta CDR3 regions from genomic DNA. The original methods were these. Within the assay, amplification of reference gene primers was used to estimate how many nucleated cells each sample contained. To quantify the absolute abundance of each unique TCRbeta CDR3 rearrangement, sequence reads were collapsed and filtered. For each sample, productive Simpson clonality was calculated by taking the square root of Simpson's diversity index across productive rearrangements. TCRdb limited this immuneACCESS table to in-frame rearrangements with V and J called. A share of clones is missing; checked studies link under half to unresolved V genes, and the rest is unexplained. The DNA gave D and trimming, while V, J and clone size come from that table. The table for this sample lists about 80,000 clones; roughly 86% of them were counted only once. The top ten constitute around a fifth of the sample.

The sequence links TRBV28 to TRBJ1-1, with a tentative D gene TRBD1 over 5 matching bases. The sequence came from a human donor in a cohort sampled during active COVID-19. Sequenced: peripheral blood. The DNA reads TGTGCCAGCAGCTTCCTCGTTGGGGGAGGCACTGAAGCTTTCTTT. It translates to CASSFLVGGGTEAFF.